This entry concerns a single TCR beta chain. Its matching antigen is unknown. The sample belongs to a study of cytomegalovirus exposure and HLA in healthy donors. About the research overall: Assignment to the Caucasian-associated ancestry cluster applied to about 80% of the approximately 400 genotyped donors. Study-wide points: Among the CMV-associated chains, a few were confirmed in vitro as specific for CMV antigens. Cytomegalovirus status was reportedly diagnosed by the classifier with high sensitivity and specificity.

The CDR3 length is 12 residues. The germline V gene has CDR1 SEHNR and CDR2 FQNEAQ (reference sequence). V was pared by 1 base and J by 5 bases, with 6 bases between. In the PCR, 60 Vbeta and 13 Jbeta primers were used. Measured with immunoSEQ multiplex PCR; TCRdb has only the in-frame clones, and not every one. This table has 180,000 or so clones, under 9.5% appearing once. The sequencing input was PBMCs. The chain combines TRBV7-9 with TRBJ2-7, with D unclear. This TCR was sampled from a young woman in good health and CMV-seropositive. The CDR3: CASSLVVNEQYF. The CDR3 DNA reads as TGTGCCAGCAGCTTAGTAGTAAACGAGCAGTACTTC.